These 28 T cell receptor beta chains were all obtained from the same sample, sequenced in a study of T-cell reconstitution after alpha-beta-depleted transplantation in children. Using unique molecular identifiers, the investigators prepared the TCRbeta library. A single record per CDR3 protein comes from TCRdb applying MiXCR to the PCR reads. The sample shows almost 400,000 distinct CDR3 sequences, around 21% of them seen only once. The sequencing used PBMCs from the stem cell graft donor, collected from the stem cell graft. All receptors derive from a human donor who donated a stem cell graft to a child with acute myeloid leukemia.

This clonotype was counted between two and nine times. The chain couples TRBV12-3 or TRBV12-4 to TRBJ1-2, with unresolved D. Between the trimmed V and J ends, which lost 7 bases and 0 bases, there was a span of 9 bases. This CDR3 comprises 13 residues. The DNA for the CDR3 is TGTGCCAGCACAATGACAACTAACTATGGCTACACCTTC. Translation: CASTMTTNYGYTF.

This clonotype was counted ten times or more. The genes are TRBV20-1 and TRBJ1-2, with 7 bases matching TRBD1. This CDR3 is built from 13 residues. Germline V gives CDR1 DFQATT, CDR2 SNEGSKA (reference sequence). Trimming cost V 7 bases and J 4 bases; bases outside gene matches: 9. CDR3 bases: TGCAGTGTTTTTCACAGGGGATCCTATGGCTACACCTTC. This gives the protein CSVFHRGSYGYTF.

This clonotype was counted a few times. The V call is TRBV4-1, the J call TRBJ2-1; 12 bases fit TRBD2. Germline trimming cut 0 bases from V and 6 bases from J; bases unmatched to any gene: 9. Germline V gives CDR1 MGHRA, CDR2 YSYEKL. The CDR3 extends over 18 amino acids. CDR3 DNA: TGCGCCAGCAGCCAAGAGGATGGGCGACTAGCGGGAGTCAATGAGCAGTTCTTC. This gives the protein CASSQEDGRLAGVNEQFF.

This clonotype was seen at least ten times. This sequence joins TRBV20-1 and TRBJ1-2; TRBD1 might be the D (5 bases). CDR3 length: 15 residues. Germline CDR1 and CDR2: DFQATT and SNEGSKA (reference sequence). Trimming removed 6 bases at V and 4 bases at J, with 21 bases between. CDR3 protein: CSAYTGTRGGYGYTF. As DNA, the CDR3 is TGCAGTGCCTACACCGGGACCAGAGGAGGCTATGGCTACACCTTC.

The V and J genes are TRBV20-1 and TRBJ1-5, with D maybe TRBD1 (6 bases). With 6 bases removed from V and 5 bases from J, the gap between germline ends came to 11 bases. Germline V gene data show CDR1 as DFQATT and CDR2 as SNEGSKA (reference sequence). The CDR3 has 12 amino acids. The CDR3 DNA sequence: TGCAGTGCCCGACAGGACGATCAGCCCCAGCATTTT. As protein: CSARQDDQPQHF.

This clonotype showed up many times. The CDR3 DNA reads as TGTGCCAGCAGGCAACAGACAGGGGGCAGTGAGCAGTTCTTC. Protein product: CASRQQTGGSEQFF. The gene calls are TRBV12-3 or TRBV12-4 and TRBJ2-1, with TRBD1 matching over 10 bases. Trimming cost V 6 bases and J 9 bases; bases outside gene matches: 8. The CDR3 consists of 14 residues.

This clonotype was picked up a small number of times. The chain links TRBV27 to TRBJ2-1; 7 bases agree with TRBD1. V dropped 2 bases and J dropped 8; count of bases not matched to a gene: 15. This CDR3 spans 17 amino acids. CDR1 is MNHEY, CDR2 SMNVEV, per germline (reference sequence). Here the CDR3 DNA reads TGTGCCAGCAGTTTAAAGCCCCGGTACAGGGGAAGGGATGAGCAGTTCTTC. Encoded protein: CASSLKPRYRGRDEQFF.

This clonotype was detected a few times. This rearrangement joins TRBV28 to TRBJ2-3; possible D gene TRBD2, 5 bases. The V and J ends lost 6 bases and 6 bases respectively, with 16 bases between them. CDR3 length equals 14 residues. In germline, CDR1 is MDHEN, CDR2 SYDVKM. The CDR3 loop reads CASSPSDWLDTQYF. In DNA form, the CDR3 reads TGTGCCAGCAGCCCCTCGGACTGGCTGGATACGCAGTATTTT.

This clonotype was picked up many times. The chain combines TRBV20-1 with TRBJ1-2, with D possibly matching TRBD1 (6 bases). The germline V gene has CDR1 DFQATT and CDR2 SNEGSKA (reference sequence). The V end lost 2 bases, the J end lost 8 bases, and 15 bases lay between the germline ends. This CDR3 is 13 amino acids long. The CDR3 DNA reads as TGCAGTGCTAGATCACCAGGGGCGCGGGGCTACACCTTC. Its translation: CSARSPGARGYTF.

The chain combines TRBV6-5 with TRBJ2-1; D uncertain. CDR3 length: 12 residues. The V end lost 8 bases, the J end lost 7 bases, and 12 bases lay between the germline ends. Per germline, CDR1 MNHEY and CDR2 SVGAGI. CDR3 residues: CASRTRINEQFF. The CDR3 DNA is TGTGCCAGCCGGACGCGAATTAATGAGCAGTTCTTC.

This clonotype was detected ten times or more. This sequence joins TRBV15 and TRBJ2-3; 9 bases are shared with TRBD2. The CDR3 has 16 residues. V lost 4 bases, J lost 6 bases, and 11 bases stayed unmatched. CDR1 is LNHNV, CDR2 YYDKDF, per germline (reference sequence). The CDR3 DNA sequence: TGTGCCACCAGCACCAGCCCGGGACTAGCTGGTGATACGCAGTATTTT. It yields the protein CATSTSPGLAGDTQYF.

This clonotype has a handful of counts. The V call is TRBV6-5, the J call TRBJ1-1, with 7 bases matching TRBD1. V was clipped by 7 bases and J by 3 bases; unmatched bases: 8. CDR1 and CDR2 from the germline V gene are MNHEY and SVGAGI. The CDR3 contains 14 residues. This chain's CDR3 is CASNGRTGDTEAFF. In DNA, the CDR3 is TGTGCCAGCAACGGACGTACAGGGGACACTGAAGCTTTCTTT.

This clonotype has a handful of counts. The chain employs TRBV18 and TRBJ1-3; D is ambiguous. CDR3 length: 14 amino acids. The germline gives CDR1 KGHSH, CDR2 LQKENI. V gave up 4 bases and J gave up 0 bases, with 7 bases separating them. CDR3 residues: CASSLRISGNTIYF. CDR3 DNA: TGTGCCAGCTCACTCCGCATCTCTGGAAACACCATATATTTT.

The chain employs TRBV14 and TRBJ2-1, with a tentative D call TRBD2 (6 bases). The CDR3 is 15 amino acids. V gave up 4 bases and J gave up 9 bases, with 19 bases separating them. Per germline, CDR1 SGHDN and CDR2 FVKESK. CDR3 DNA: TGTGCCAGCAGCCCACTAACCGGCGGGAAGGTTGAGCAGTTCTTC. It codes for CASSPLTGGKVEQFF.

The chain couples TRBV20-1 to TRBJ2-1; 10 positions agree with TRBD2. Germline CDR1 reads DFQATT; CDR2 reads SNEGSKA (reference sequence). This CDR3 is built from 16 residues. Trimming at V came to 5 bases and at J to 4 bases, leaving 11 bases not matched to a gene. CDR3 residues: CSAVRLAGQIYNEQFF. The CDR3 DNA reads TGCAGTGCTGTACGACTAGCGGGCCAGATTTACAATGAGCAGTTCTTC.

Here the CDR3 DNA reads TGTGCCACCAGTGGAGACAATCGAGCTGGGGCCAACGTCCTGACTTTC. It translates to CATSGDNRAGANVLTF. The V call is TRBV24-1, the J call TRBJ2-6; no clear D gene. This CDR3 contains 16 residues. The V end was cut by 5 bases, the J end by 2 bases, with 12 bases between. From germline, CDR1 is KGHDR and CDR2 SFDVKD.

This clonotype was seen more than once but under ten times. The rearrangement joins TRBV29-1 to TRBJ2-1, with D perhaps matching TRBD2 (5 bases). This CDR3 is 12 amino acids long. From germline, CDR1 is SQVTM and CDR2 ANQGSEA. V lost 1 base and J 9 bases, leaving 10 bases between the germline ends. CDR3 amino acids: CSVEVLAGEQFF. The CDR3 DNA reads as TGCAGCGTTGAAGTCCTAGCTGGTGAGCAGTTCTTC.

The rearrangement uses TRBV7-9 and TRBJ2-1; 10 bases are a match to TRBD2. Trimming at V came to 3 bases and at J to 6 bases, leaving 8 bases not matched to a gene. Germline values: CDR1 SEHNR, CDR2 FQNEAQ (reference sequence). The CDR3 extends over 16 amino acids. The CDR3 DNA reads TGTGCCAGCAGCTTGCGCCTAGCGGGAGAGCGCAATGAGCAGTTCTTC. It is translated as CASSLRLAGERNEQFF.

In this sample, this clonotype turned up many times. CDR3 loop: CASSFAGIAESSYEQYF. CDR3 nucleotide sequence: TGTGCCAGCAGTTTCGCGGGGATAGCGGAAAGCTCCTACGAGCAGTACTTC. The V and J genes are TRBV12-3 or TRBV12-4 and TRBJ2-7; a weak D match, TRBD2 (6 bases). V was shortened by 3 bases and J by 0 bases, with 18 bases between the two germline ends. The CDR3 runs to 17 residues.

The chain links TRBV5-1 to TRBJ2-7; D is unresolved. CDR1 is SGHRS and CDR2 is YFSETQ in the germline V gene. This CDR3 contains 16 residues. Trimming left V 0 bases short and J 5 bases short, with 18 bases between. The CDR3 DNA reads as TGCGCCAGCAGCTTGGCCGATTTCGGATTCAGCGACGAGCAGTACTTC. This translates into CASSLADFGFSDEQYF.

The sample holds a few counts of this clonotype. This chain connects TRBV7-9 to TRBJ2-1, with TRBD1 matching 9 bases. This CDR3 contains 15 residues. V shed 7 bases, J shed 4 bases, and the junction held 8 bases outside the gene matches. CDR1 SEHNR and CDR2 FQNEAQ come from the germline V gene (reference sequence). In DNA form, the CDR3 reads TGTGCCAGCACCCACGGACAGGGGAGGTACAATGAGCAGTTCTTC. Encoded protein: CASTHGQGRYNEQFF. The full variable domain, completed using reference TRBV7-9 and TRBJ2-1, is DTGVSQNPRHKITKRGQNVTFRCDPISEHNRLYWYRQTLGQGPEFLTYFQNEAQLEKSRLLSDRFSAERPKGSFSTLEIQRTEQGDSAMYLCASTHGQGRYNEQFFGPGTRLTVL.

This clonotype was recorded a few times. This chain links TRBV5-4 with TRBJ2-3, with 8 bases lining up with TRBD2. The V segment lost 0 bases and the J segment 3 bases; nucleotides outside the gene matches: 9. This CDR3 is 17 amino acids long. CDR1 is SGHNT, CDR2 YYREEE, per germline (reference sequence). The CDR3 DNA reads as TGTGCCAGCAGCTTGGCCCTGGTACTAGCGGAAACAGATACGCAGTATTTT. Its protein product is CASSLALVLAETDTQYF.

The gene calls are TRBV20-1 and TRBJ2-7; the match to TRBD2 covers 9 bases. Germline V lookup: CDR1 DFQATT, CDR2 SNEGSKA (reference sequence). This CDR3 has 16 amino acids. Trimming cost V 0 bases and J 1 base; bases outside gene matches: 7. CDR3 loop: CSARDQGLAGSYEQYF. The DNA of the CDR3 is TGCAGTGCTAGAGATCAGGGGCTAGCGGGGTCCTACGAGCAGTACTTC.

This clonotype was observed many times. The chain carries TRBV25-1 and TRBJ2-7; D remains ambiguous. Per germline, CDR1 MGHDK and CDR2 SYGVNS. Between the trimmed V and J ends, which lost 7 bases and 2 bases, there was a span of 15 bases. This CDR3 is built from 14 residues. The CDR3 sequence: CASTREESPYEQYF. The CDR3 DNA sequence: TGTGCCAGCACCCGAGAGGAGTCACCCTACGAGCAGTACTTC.

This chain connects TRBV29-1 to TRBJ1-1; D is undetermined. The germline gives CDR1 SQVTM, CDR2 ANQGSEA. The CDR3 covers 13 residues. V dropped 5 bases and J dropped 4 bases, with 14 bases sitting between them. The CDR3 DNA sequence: TGCAGCGTTAGGCCGTTAAGGGCCACTGAAGCTTTCTTT. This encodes CSVRPLRATEAFF.

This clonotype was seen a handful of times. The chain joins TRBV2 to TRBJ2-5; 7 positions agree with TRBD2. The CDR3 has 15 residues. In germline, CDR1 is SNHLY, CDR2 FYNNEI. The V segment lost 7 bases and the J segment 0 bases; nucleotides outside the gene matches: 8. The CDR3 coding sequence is TGTGCCAGCACGGGGGGTCTACAGTACCAAGAGACCCAGTACTTC. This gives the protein CASTGGLQYQETQYF.

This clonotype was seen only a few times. CDR3 in DNA: TGTGCCAGTAGTATAGAGGGACAGTTCAATGAGCAGTTCTTC. It encodes CASSIEGQFNEQFF. The genes are TRBV19 and TRBJ2-1; TRBD1 agrees at 7 bases. Germline V lookup: CDR1 LNHDA, CDR2 SQIVND (reference sequence). The trim removed 0 bases at V and 6 bases at J, leaving 2 bases unmatched. The CDR3 runs 14 residues. The full variable domain, its missing parts supplied by reference TRBV19 and TRBJ2-1, is DGGITQSPKYLFRKEGQNVTLSCEQNLNHDAMYWYRQDPGQGLRLIYYSQIVNDFQKGDIAEGYSVSREKKESFPLTVTSAQKNPTAFYLCASSIEGQFNEQFFGPGTRLTVL.

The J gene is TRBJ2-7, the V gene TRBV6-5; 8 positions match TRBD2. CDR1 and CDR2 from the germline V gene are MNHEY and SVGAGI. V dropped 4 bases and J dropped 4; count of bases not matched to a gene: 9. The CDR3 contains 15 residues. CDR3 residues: CASSSPAGDGYEQYF. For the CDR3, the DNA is TGTGCCAGCAGTTCCCCAGCGGGAGACGGTTACGAGCAGTACTTC.